This T cell receptor (beta chain) is drawn from a study of siplizumab effects on memory and regulatory T cells (dated by TCRdb to about 2019). Regarding the complete study: The effect of the anti-CD2 antibody siplizumab on alloreactive T-cell subsets was examined in allogeneic mixed lymphocyte reactions constructed from human PBMCs.

Libraries were made using the immunoSEQ multiplex PCR assay. Some 9.9 x 10^4 TCR templates per sample were assayed by the deep sequencing platform. Genomic DNA extracted from sorted T cells was used for TCRbeta CDR3 sequencing. On the study's bioinformatics: The R programming language was used for the clonal analysis of the TCRbeta CDR3 data. Alloreactive CD4+ and CD8+ clones were identified by comparing unstimulated samples to CFSE-low samples taken after the reaction. Alloreactive CD4+ clones were assigned to regulatory or non-regulatory origin by matching sequences to sorted unstimulated Treg and non-Treg repertoires. TCRdb provides this immuneACCESS table in a form limited to in-frame rearrangements. Some clones are lacking; in checked studies, under half of them reflect an unresolved V gene, and why the rest are absent is not known. The V and J calls and clone size come from that table; D and trimming were worked out from the DNA. The sample includes 95,000 to 100,000 clones, with approximately 91% observed a single time. The ten largest clones capture approximately 12% of the sample.

Sorted unstimulated T cells and proliferating T cells recovered from mixed lymphocyte reactions underwent TCRbeta CDR3 sequencing. Fresh whole blood from over eight HLA-typed healthy donors served as the source for isolating PBMCs. To map where alloreactive clones came from, unstimulated CD4+ non-regulatory T cells were FACS-sorted. A note on this clone: Its antigen specificity is not known. No base quality values were provided; no much bigger clone lies one nucleotide off.

The CDR1 and CDR2 encoded by the germline V gene are SGDLS and YYNGEE. V was cut back by 3 bases and J by 6 bases, leaving a gap of 6 bases between them. The CDR3 goes from the cysteine to the phenylalanine over 12 residues. CDR3 DNA only is kept here, 36 bases in frame from base 1. Beyond this particular receptor, the publication reports: Sequences below about 10^-5 frequency were poorly captured, so only a minor fraction of alloreactive clones could be mapped to unstimulated subsets. About 80-96% of proliferating CD4+ or CD8+ clones could not be given a naive or memory phenotype. No functional confirmation was obtained for the suppressive function of proliferating Tregs from siplizumab cultures. Compared with memory T cells, unstimulated naive T cells appeared more diverse, and naive cells seemed to make a substantial contribution to the alloresponse. Siplizumab significantly lowered the cumulative frequency of alloreactive sequences that could be traced to unstimulated CD4+ memory T cells. Among mappable alloreactive CD4+ clones, the Treg-derived fraction averaged around 63% with siplizumab versus around 29% in control reactions.

This chain joins TRBV9 to TRBJ2-2; the D segment cannot be called with confidence. Specimen: non-Treg CD4+ T cells sorted from blood. Taken with the paper, the label for cell subset or site translates to: FACS-sorted unstimulated CD4+ non-regulatory T cells. This clonotype was sampled from a human donor in good health. CDR3 reads: CASSAQPGELFF. The DNA sequence is given as TGTGCCAGCAGCGCCCAACCCGGGGAGCTGTTTTTT. The full variable domain, with segments outside the CDR3 supplied by the reference TRBV9 and TRBJ2-2 proteins, appears as DSGVTQTPKHLITATGQRVTLRCSPRSGDLSVYWYQQSLDQGLQFLIQYYNGEERAKGNILERFSAQQFPDLHSELNLSSLELGDSALYFCASSAQPGELFFGEGSRLTVL.